Listed below are T cell receptor beta chains from one sample, sequenced in a study of blood T cell repertoires in COVID-19. Clones were read by immunoSEQ multiplex PCR, and TCRdb kept only the in-frame ones, dropping some. The data contain 200,000 to 250,000 clones, 82% of them singletons. Material: PBMCs or T cells enriched from blood (not recorded which). These TCRs come from a woman aged 55-69 years who had recovered from COVID-19. The CDR3 runs from the conserved cysteine through the conserved F or W. The D gene is left open where the match is weak.

D gene: TRBD1
J gene: TRBJ1-1
V gene: TRBV19
CDR3 length: 14
CDR3 protein: CASSRGQRNTEAFF

D gene: TRBD1
J gene: TRBJ1-5
V gene: TRBV19
CDR3 length: 14
CDR3 protein: CASSTTGGNQPQHF

D gene: TRBD1
J gene: TRBJ1-5
V gene: TRBV15
CDR3 length: 15
CDR3 protein: CATSRGQGGNQPQHF

D gene: TRBD1
J gene: TRBJ2-7
V gene: TRBV18
CDR3 length: 13
CDR3 protein: CASTGTGRNEQYF

D gene: TRBD1
J gene: TRBJ2-3
V gene: TRBV11-3
CDR3 length: 15
CDR3 protein: CASSSTGRATDTQYF

D gene: -
J gene: TRBJ1-1
V gene: TRBV27
CDR3 length: 13
CDR3 protein: CASSLWTGIEAFF

D gene: -
J gene: TRBJ1-2
V gene: TRBV18
CDR3 length: 12
CDR3 protein: CASSPLAGSYTF

D gene: -
J gene: TRBJ2-5
V gene: TRBV6-5
CDR3 length: 15
CDR3 protein: CASSYSRGAGETQYF

D gene: -
J gene: TRBJ2-2
V gene: TRBV3-1/TRBV3-2
CDR3 length: 15
CDR3 protein: CASSLLRGNTGELFF

D gene: -
J gene: TRBJ2-4
V gene: TRBV7-2
CDR3 length: 14
CDR3 protein: CASSPPYSKNIQYF

D gene: -
J gene: TRBJ1-2
V gene: TRBV5-4
CDR3 length: 13
CDR3 protein: CASSLTQVHGYTF

D gene: -
J gene: TRBJ1-1
V gene: TRBV10-3
CDR3 length: 13
CDR3 protein: CAIAGKGDTEAFF

D gene: TRBD1
J gene: TRBJ2-5
V gene: TRBV10-3
CDR3 length: 15
CDR3 protein: CAISGGTGIQETQYF

D gene: TRBD2
J gene: TRBJ2-7
V gene: TRBV7-9
CDR3 length: 14
CDR3 protein: CASSLGAGGYEQYF

D gene: TRBD1
J gene: TRBJ2-1
V gene: TRBV13
CDR3 length: 16
CDR3 protein: CASSTRDRGRDSEQFF

D gene: TRBD1
J gene: TRBJ1-6
V gene: TRBV27
CDR3 length: 16
CDR3 protein: CASSPGQGAYNSPLHF

D gene: -
J gene: TRBJ1-2
V gene: TRBV5-4
CDR3 length: 15
CDR3 protein: CASSFDRRDVDGYTF

D gene: TRBD2
J gene: TRBJ2-1
V gene: TRBV2
CDR3 length: 15
CDR3 protein: CASSPTSGRDNEQFF

D gene: -
J gene: TRBJ2-1
V gene: TRBV27
CDR3 length: 15
CDR3 protein: CASSLGGQSYNEQFF

D gene: -
J gene: TRBJ1-3
V gene: TRBV5-1
CDR3 length: 14
CDR3 protein: CASSLTDSGNTIYF

D gene: TRBD2
J gene: TRBJ2-1
V gene: TRBV3-1/TRBV3-2
CDR3 length: 15
CDR3 protein: CASSPPGLASPEQFF

D gene: TRBD1
J gene: TRBJ1-6
V gene: TRBV30
CDR3 length: 13
CDR3 protein: CACQQGAQGPLHF

D gene: -
J gene: TRBJ2-2
V gene: TRBV7-8
CDR3 length: 14
CDR3 protein: CASSAGGGFGELFF

D gene: -
J gene: TRBJ2-5
V gene: TRBV18
CDR3 length: 14
CDR3 protein: CASTLSGTKETQYF

D gene: -
J gene: TRBJ1-5
V gene: TRBV3-1/TRBV3-2
CDR3 length: 16
CDR3 protein: CASSLMGGGQGQPQHF

D gene: TRBD1
J gene: TRBJ1-2
V gene: TRBV9
CDR3 length: 17
CDR3 protein: CASSTIEGTGARYGYTF